This TCR beta chain is from a study of preoperative IRX-2 immunotherapy in early breast cancer. The treatment here: preoperative locoregional IRX-2 cytokine immunotherapy. Patients received preoperative, locoregional IRX-2 cytokine immunotherapy in a phase Ib study. Libraries were prepared by immunoSEQ multiplex PCR; TCRdb keeps only in-frame clonotypes and omits some of them. The data show about 98,000 clones, with 86% seen just once and roughly 1.9% held by the top ten. In germline, CDR1 is SGHDN, CDR2 FVKESK. This CDR3 comprises 16 residues. V lost 2 bases, J lost 8 bases, and 18 bases lay in between.

The sequencing used tumor tissue, collected after IRX-2 immunotherapy. The chain recombines TRBV14 with TRBJ1-4; D may be TRBD1 (6 bases). The receptor was isolated from a human donor with breast cancer. The chain's CDR3 is CASSQYSGGDREKLFF. The CDR3, as DNA: TGTGCCAGCAGCCAATACTCGGGGGGCGATAGAGAAAAACTGTTTTTT.